This T cell receptor (beta chain) appears in the sequencing data of a study of technical replicates of blood from a few donors. Generated by immunoSEQ multiplex PCR, the TCRdb table keeps only in-frame clones and is missing some. The sample shows tens of thousands of clones, around 87% of them seen only once. The V gene's germline CDR1 is LGHNA and CDR2 YSLEER. This CDR3 has 13 amino acids. V lost 0 bases, J lost 4 bases, and 4 bases lay in between. This clonotype was obtained from a human donor in good health. Some clones in this sample may be carry-over from other donors' samples. The chain links TRBV4-3 to TRBJ2-1; D is undetermined. Sequencing input: PBMCs. CDR3 sequence: CASSQDLYNEQFF. CDR3 in DNA: TGCGCCAGCAGCCAAGATCTTTACAATGAGCAGTTCTTC.